The 17 T cell receptor beta chains listed next were all sequenced from one sample in a study of T cell repertoires in cytomegalovirus infection. Using its own MiXCR run on the reads, TCRdb lists one record per CDR3 protein. This table has 450,000 to 550,000 distinct CDR3 sequences, approximately 17% appearing once. The sequencing sample was made of CD8+ T cells from PBMCs. The origin of the receptors is a human donor in good health (CMV status not recorded). Some clones in this sample may be carry-over from other donors' samples.

This clonotype was seen just once. A much larger clonotype is one base distant, so this may be a read error. The rearrangement uses TRBV11-2 and TRBJ2-7, with 8 bases aligning to TRBD2. This CDR3 is built from 15 residues. Germline assignment: CDR1 SGHAT and CDR2 FQNNGV. The CDR3 DNA follows: TGTACCAGCAGCTTCGGTTTCGGTAGCGGGAACGAGCAGTACTTC. Protein: CTSSFGFGSGNEQYF. Drawing the rest from reference TRBV11-2 and TRBJ2-7, the complete variable domain is EAGVAQSPRYKIIEKRQSVAFWCNPISGHATLYWYQQILGQGPKLLIQFQNNGVVDDSQLPKDRFSAERLKGVDSTLKIQPAKLEDSAVYLCTSSFGFGSGNEQYFGPGTRLTVT.

As regards this clonotype: A much bigger clone sits one base away, suggesting this may be a read error. This chain links TRBV6-5 with TRBJ2-7; perhaps TRBD1 as D (6 bases). This CDR3 spans 15 amino acids. The germline V gene encodes CDR1 MNHEY and CDR2 SVGAGI. CDR3 region: CASSYSVQQGYAQYF. The CDR3 bases are TGTGCCAGCAGTTACTCAGTCCAACAGGGCTACGCGCAGTACTTC.

There are many counts of this clonotype. The rearrangement uses TRBV4-1 and TRBJ1-4; D is undetermined. The CDR3 runs 17 residues. Germline CDR1 is MGHRA and CDR2 is YSYEKL. Trimming removed 4 bases from V and 0 bases from J, with 15 bases in between. Written as DNA, the CDR3 is TGCGCCAGCAGCCCCGAACGAGAGTCCGCAACTAATGAAAAACTGTTTTTT. Translating it yields CASSPERESATNEKLFF.

The rearrangement links TRBV18 to TRBJ1-1, with no clear D. Germline values: CDR1 KGHSH, CDR2 LQKENI. The ends were cut back, 6 bases at V and 8 bases at J, with 16 bases in the middle. This CDR3 has 13 amino acids. As DNA, the CDR3 is TGTGCCAGCTCCTGTGTGGCAAAAGGGGAAGCTTTCTTT. Translated, it gives CASSCVAKGEAFF.

This clonotype was detected ten times or more. This chain links TRBV4-1 with TRBJ2-3, with D possibly TRBD2 on 6 matching bases. V dropped 0 bases and J dropped 4 bases, with 14 bases sitting between them. CDR1 MGHRA and CDR2 YSYEKL come from the germline V gene. This CDR3 comprises 16 residues. The CDR3 DNA is TGCGCCAGCAGCCAAGATCGGGCGGGACCCCCAGATACGCAGTATTTT. Translated: CASSQDRAGPPDTQYF.

The chain is built from TRBV29-1 and TRBJ2-1; D is perhaps TRBD1 (6 bases). The CDR3 has 15 amino acids. V dropped 6 bases and J dropped 2 bases, with 17 bases sitting between them. Germline V CDR1 and CDR2: SQVTM, ANQGSEA. In DNA form, the CDR3 reads TGCAGCGTCCCCCGGGGTGGGACAACCTACAATGAGCAGTTCTTC. Amino acid sequence: CSVPRGGTTYNEQFF.

This clonotype was observed at least ten times. V gene TRBV6-1 combines with J gene TRBJ1-4, with 10 bases lining up with TRBD1. The CDR3 has 17 residues. The junction had 12 bases not matched to a gene; V was cut back by 4 bases and J by 7 bases. The germline gives CDR1 MNHNS, CDR2 SASEGT. The CDR3 loop reads CASSGALDRGRGEKLFF. Written as DNA, the CDR3 is TGTGCCAGCAGTGGGGCCCTGGACAGGGGGAGAGGTGAAAAACTGTTTTTT.

This clonotype was detected a few times. The V and J genes are TRBV27 and TRBJ1-6; a weak D match, TRBD1 (5 bases). Germline CDR1 reads MNHEY; CDR2 reads SMNVEV (reference sequence). V was trimmed by 2 bases and J by 10 bases, leaving 9 bases between them. This CDR3 region has 13 residues. The CDR3 loop is CASSLQGRSPLHF. DNA of the CDR3: TGTGCCAGCAGTTTACAGGGCCGCTCACCCCTCCACTTT.

This clonotype was picked up a small number of times. This chain uses TRBV12-3 or TRBV12-4 with TRBJ2-2; D perhaps matches TRBD2 (5 bases). V lost 3 bases and J lost 8, with 13 bases in between. CDR3 length: 14 residues. The CDR3 here is CASSLDSEIGELFF. The CDR3 coding sequence is TGTGCCAGCAGTTTGGACTCCGAAATAGGGGAGCTGTTTTTT.

This clonotype was found many times. This rearrangement joins TRBV4-1 to TRBJ1-1, with D hard to call. This CDR3 contains 18 residues. Germline-derived CDR1 and CDR2 are MGHRA and YSYEKL. Deletions cut 0 bases from V and 5 bases from J, with 22 bases between. The CDR3 spells CASSQDLRGHSTGTEAFF. CDR3 DNA sequence: TGCGCCAGCAGCCAAGACCTCCGAGGCCACTCCACTGGGACTGAAGCTTTCTTT.

In its sample, this clonotype was seen many times. The rearrangement uses TRBV7-9 and TRBJ2-1, with D unclear. This CDR3 comprises 15 residues. Germline CDR1 and CDR2: SEHNR and FQNEAQ (reference sequence). Trimming shortened V by 1 base and J by 0 bases, and 7 bases separated the two germline ends. DNA of the CDR3: TGTGCCAGCAGCTTAGTACTCCCCTCCTACAATGAGCAGTTCTTC. It specifies CASSLVLPSYNEQFF. Looking up the rest from reference TRBV7-9 and TRBJ2-1 gives the full variable domain: DTGVSQNPRHKITKRGQNVTFRCDPISEHNRLYWYRQTLGQGPEFLTYFQNEAQLEKSRLLSDRFSAERPKGSFSTLEIQRTEQGDSAMYLCASSLVLPSYNEQFFGPGTRLTVL.

This clonotype was recorded only once. A much larger clone differs by one base, so this may be a read error. This sequence joins TRBV12-3 or TRBV12-4 and TRBJ1-4; D is possibly TRBD1 (5 bases). The CDR3 length is 17 residues. In nucleotides, the CDR3 is TGTGCCAGCAGCCTCGGGCTACGCGAGGTGGGAGGGGAAATACTGTTTTTT. Translation: CASSLGLREVGGEILFF.

This clonotype was observed a few times. The chain joins TRBV7-6 to TRBJ2-7; the D is unclear. CDR3 size: 13 residues. Germline V lookup: CDR1 SGHVS, CDR2 FNYEAQ. V lost 4 bases to trimming and J lost 6 bases, with 13 bases between them. This CDR3 is CASSYGTILEQYF. CDR3 DNA: TGTGCCAGCAGCTACGGCACCATTCTCGAGCAGTACTTC. Using reference TRBV7-6 and TRBJ2-7 for the parts outside the CDR3, the full variable domain is GAGVSQSPRYKVTKRGQDVALRCDPISGHVSLYWYRQALGQGPEFLTYFNYEAQQDKSGLPNDRFSAERPEGSISTLTIQRTEQRDSAMYRCASSYGTILEQYFGPGTRLTVT.

This clonotype was picked up a small number of times. The chain joins TRBV7-6 to TRBJ2-3; 7 bases line up with TRBD2. V lost 0 bases, J lost 6 bases, and 6 bases stayed unmatched. The CDR3 is 15 residues long. Germline V lookup: CDR1 SGHVS, CDR2 FNYEAQ. The CDR3 sequence: CASSLAGGSQDTQYF. In DNA form, the CDR3 reads TGTGCCAGCAGCTTAGCGGGGGGGAGCCAGGATACGCAGTATTTT.

This chain joins TRBV5-1 and TRBJ2-6; D possibly matches TRBD1 or TRBD2 (6 bases each). This CDR3 is built from 16 residues. Germline lookup yields CDR1 SGHRS and CDR2 YFSETQ. The V end lost 4 bases, the J end lost 0 bases, and 11 bases lay between the germline ends. This CDR3 reads CASSPEGGSGANVLTF. Written as DNA, the CDR3 is TGCGCCAGCAGCCCGGAGGGGGGCTCTGGGGCCAACGTCCTGACTTTC. Combining the CDR3 with reference TRBV5-1 and TRBJ2-6 gives the whole variable domain KAGVTQTPRYLIKTRGQQVTLSCSPISGHRSVSWYQQTPGQGLQFLFEYFSETQRNKGNFPGRFSGRQFSNSRSEMNVSTLELGDSALYLCASSPEGGSGANVLTFGAGSRLTVL.

This sequence joins TRBV13 and TRBJ1-1, with no clear D. CDR3 size: 11 residues. The V end lost 2 bases, the J end lost 10 bases, and 8 bases lay between the germline ends. CDR1 PRHDT and CDR2 FYEKMQ come from the germline V gene (reference sequence). DNA for the CDR3: TGTGCCAGCAGCTTACGCTCGGGAGCTTTCTTT. It translates to CASSLRSGAFF.

This clonotype occurred many times. The CDR3 DNA reads TGTGCCAGCAGCACTAGAGGACTAGCCCAACACAATGAGCAGTTCTTC. It encodes CASSTRGLAQHNEQFF. This chain joins TRBV11-2 and TRBJ2-1, with 8 nucleotides matching TRBD2. The CDR3 totals 16 residues. Per germline, CDR1 SGHAT and CDR2 FQNNGV. V trimming: 5 bases; J trimming: 5 bases; junction bases outside the gene matches: 11.